The following is a T cell receptor beta chain sequence with its context. The method was immunoSEQ multiplex PCR; TCRdb's version includes in-frame clones alone and lacks a portion of them. Among 550,000 to 800,000 clones, approximately 79% were seen once, and the ten largest hold less than 2%. The data were obtained in a study of shared clonotypes between healthy human individuals. The material sequenced was memory CD4+ T cells sorted from blood. The subset is: CD45RA-negative fraction. The TCR originated in a woman between 25 and 40 years old in good health.

CDR3 coding DNA: TGTGCCAGCACCCTCGACAGCTCTGGAAACACCATATATTTT. It specifies CASTLDSSGNTIYF. The chain recombines TRBV6-1 with TRBJ1-3; weak D call: TRBD1 (5 bases). The CDR3 has 14 residues. The V gene lost 7 bases and the J gene lost 0 bases, with 10 bases spanning the gap. Germline CDR1 MNHNS, CDR2 SASEGT.